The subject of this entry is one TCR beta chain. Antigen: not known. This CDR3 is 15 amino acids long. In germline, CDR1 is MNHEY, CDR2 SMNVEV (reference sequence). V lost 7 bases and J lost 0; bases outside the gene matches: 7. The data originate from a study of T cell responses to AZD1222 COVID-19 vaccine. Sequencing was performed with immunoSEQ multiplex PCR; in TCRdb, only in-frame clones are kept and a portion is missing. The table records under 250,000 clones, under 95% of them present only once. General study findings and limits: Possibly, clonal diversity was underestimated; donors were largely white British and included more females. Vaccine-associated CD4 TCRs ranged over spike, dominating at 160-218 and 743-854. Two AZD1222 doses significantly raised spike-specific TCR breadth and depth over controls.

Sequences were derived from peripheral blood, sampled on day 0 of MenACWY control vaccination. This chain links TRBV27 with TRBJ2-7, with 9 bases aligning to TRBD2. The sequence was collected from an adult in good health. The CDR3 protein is CASKGASGDSYEQYF. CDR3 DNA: TGTGCCAGCAAGGGCGCTAGCGGGGACTCCTACGAGCAGTACTTC.